The 32 T cell receptor beta chains presented below share a single source sample, sequenced in a study of CD8+CD57+ T cells in acquired aplastic anemia. CD8+CD57+ cell expansion had been shown by flow cytometry in patients chosen for sequencing. Profiling of TCR beta VDJ combinations and CDR3 sequences used genomic DNA as template. TCRdb re-called the reads through MiXCR, storing one row per CDR3 protein. The data show 95,000 to 150,000 distinct CDR3 sequences, about two fifths seen once. Sequencing was carried out using sorted CD4+, CD8+, or CD8+CD57+ T cells (not recorded which) from PBMCs. These receptors were collected from a human donor with aplastic anemia.

V is TRBV7-9 and J is TRBJ2-3, with D perhaps assigned TRBD1 or TRBD2 (5 bases each). This CDR3 has 13 residues. Looked up from germline, CDR1 is SEHNR and CDR2 is FQNEAQ (reference sequence). V was shortened by 8 bases and J by 2 bases, with 11 bases between the two germline ends. The CDR3 loop is CASLGVVTDTQYF. In DNA, the CDR3 is TGTGCCAGCTTGGGGGTAGTCACAGATACGCAGTATTTT.

This clonotype came up many times. This chain joins TRBV19 and TRBJ2-2; maybe TRBD2 (5 bases). Germline lookup yields CDR1 LNHDA and CDR2 SQIVND (reference sequence). Trimming removed 7 bases at V and 4 bases at J, with 7 bases between. The CDR3 covers 12 residues. The CDR3 protein is CASTRGTGELFF. In DNA, the CDR3 is TGTGCCAGTACACGGGGCACCGGGGAGCTGTTTTTT.

The chain recombines TRBV20-1 with TRBJ1-6; D gene unclear. Germline CDR1 reads DFQATT; CDR2 reads SNEGSKA (reference sequence). The CDR3 consists of 13 residues. Trimming took 3 bases from V and 3 from J, leaving 6 bases between them. The CDR3: CSASGLYNSPLHF. CDR3 nucleotide sequence: TGCAGTGCTAGTGGGCTCTATAATTCACCCCTCCACTTT.

CDR3 sequence reads: CASSVTGGGPEAFF. CDR3 DNA: TGTGCCAGTAGTGTAACAGGCGGGGGCCCTGAAGCTTTCTTT. The rearrangement joins TRBV19 to TRBJ1-1, with D perhaps matching TRBD1 (6 bases). This CDR3 has 14 residues. Trimming cost V 5 bases and J 6 bases, with 16 bases left between them. In germline, CDR1 is LNHDA, CDR2 SQIVND (reference sequence). The full variable domain, completed using reference TRBV19 and TRBJ1-1, is DGGITQSPKYLFRKEGQNVTLSCEQNLNHDAMYWYRQDPGQGLRLIYYSQIVNDFQKGDIAEGYSVSREKKESFPLTVTSAQKNPTAFYLCASSVTGGGPEAFFGQGTRLTVV.

The gene calls are TRBV2 and TRBJ2-7, with TRBD1 matching over 7 bases. The CDR3 consists of 14 residues. Germline-derived CDR1 and CDR2 are SNHLY and FYNNEI. V gave up 8 bases and J gave up 5 bases; unmatched junction bases: 12. The chain's CDR3 is CASSPIQGTHEQYF. CDR3 bases: TGTGCCAGCTCACCGATACAGGGGACCCACGAGCAGTACTTC.

The J gene is TRBJ2-7, the V gene TRBV7-9; D may correspond to TRBD1 or TRBD2 (5 bases each). V lost 5 bases and J lost 2, with 13 bases in between. The CDR3 runs to 14 residues. Germline V gene lookup returns CDR1 SEHNR and CDR2 FQNEAQ (reference sequence). For the CDR3, the DNA is TGTGCCAGCAGCCACGATAGGGGAGCCTACGAGCAGTACTTC. Amino acids: CASSHDRGAYEQYF.

This clonotype has a count of ten or more. This chain links TRBV28 with TRBJ1-6, with no clear D. Germline CDR1 and CDR2: MDHEN and SYDVKM. There are 13 residues in the CDR3. The V end lost 3 bases, the J end lost 5 bases, and 5 bases lay between the germline ends. In DNA, the CDR3 is TGTGCCAGCAGTTTCCGCAATAATTCACCCCTCCACTTT. Translation gives CASSFRNNSPLHF.

This clonotype was seen once. The rearrangement links TRBV6-1 to TRBJ2-5; 11 nucleotides match TRBD2. After removal of 3 bases from V and 6 bases from J, the junction contained 3 bases not matched to a gene. There are 14 residues in the CDR3. Germline loops: CDR1 MNHNS, CDR2 SASEGT. This CDR3 is CASSELAGGKTQYF. The CDR3, as DNA: TGTGCCAGCAGTGAGTTAGCGGGGGGGAAGACCCAGTACTTC.

This rearrangement joins TRBV19 to TRBJ2-1; D is possibly TRBD2 (6 bases). Germline V gene lookup returns CDR1 LNHDA and CDR2 SQIVND (reference sequence). Between the trimmed V and J ends, which lost 10 bases and 7 bases, there was a span of 20 bases. This CDR3 has 14 residues. The CDR3 sequence: CATSLAWGVNEQFF. The CDR3 DNA follows: TGTGCCACCTCTCTAGCCTGGGGGGTAAATGAGCAGTTCTTC.

V gene TRBV7-8 combines with J gene TRBJ1-2; 9 positions agree with TRBD1. V was pared by 5 bases and J by 3 bases, with 4 bases of the junction left unmatched. The CDR3 totals 14 residues. Germline V gives CDR1 SGHVS, CDR2 FQNEAQ. CDR3 protein: CASSLRQGDYGYTF. Written as DNA, the CDR3 is TGTGCCAGCAGCCTCCGACAGGGGGACTATGGCTACACCTTC.

This clonotype has ten or more counts. The chain carries TRBV5-1 and TRBJ2-3; 8 positions agree with TRBD1. This CDR3 contains 16 residues. Germline V gene data show CDR1 as SGHRS and CDR2 as YFSETQ. Trimming took 0 bases from V and 2 from J; bases not matched to a gene: 5. The CDR3 sequence: CASSLGGTGSTDTQYF. Here the CDR3 DNA reads TGCGCCAGCAGCTTGGGGGGGACAGGTTCCACAGATACGCAGTATTTT.

This chain uses TRBV19 with TRBJ2-7, with D perhaps TRBD2 (5 bases). This CDR3 is 14 amino acids long. Per the germline V gene, CDR1 is LNHDA and CDR2 is SQIVND (reference sequence). Trimming cost V 9 bases and J 1 base, with 16 bases left between them. This CDR3 reads CASSEAAQSYEQYF. CDR3 coding DNA: TGTGCCAGCAGTGAAGCGGCGCAATCCTACGAGCAGTACTTC.

The V and J genes are TRBV19 and TRBJ1-5, with D hard to call. CDR1 and CDR2 (germline): LNHDA, SQIVND (reference sequence). The CDR3 consists of 16 residues. Trimming left V 3 bases short and J 5 bases short, with 17 bases between. CDR3 sequence: CASSIGSGSEHQPQHF. Here the CDR3 DNA reads TGTGCCAGTAGTATCGGGTCGGGGTCGGAGCATCAGCCCCAGCATTTT.

This clonotype was counted ten times or more. Sequence at one end of the junction differs from germline and may be a read error. The chain joins TRBV6-5 to TRBJ1-2, with 10 bases aligning to TRBD1. CDR3 length: 16 residues. CDR1 is MNHEY, CDR2 SVGAGI, per germline. CDR3 nucleotides: TGTGCCAGCAATTACTCCGCGGACAGGGGGGGAGGTGGCTACACCTTC. Translating it yields CASNYSADRGGGGYTF.

The chain links TRBV29-1 to TRBJ2-7, with 10 nucleotides matching TRBD2. Trimming removed 6 bases from V and 2 bases from J; junction bases left unmatched: 4. CDR1 is SQVTM and CDR2 is ANQGSEA in the germline V gene. The CDR3 runs to 13 residues. CDR3 loop: CSVRLAGAYEQYF. CDR3 coding DNA: TGCAGCGTGCGTCTAGCGGGGGCCTACGAGCAGTACTTC.

There are a few counts of this clonotype. The rearrangement joins TRBV5-8 to TRBJ2-3, with a possible D match to TRBD2 (5 bases). The V end lost 4 bases, the J end lost 1 base, and 10 bases lay between the germline ends. Germline CDR1 and CDR2: SGHTS and YDEGEE. The CDR3 contains 14 residues. The CDR3 sequence: CASSPQRGTDTQYF. CDR3 nucleotide sequence: TGTGCCAGCAGCCCTCAGAGGGGCACAGATACGCAGTATTTT.

The rearrangement links TRBV19 to TRBJ1-2, with 8 bases lining up with TRBD1. The J segment lost 7 bases and the V segment lost 8 bases, leaving 9 bases of the junction unmatched. The length of the CDR3 is 13 residues. Germline V gene data show CDR1 as LNHDA and CDR2 as SQIVND (reference sequence). The DNA of the CDR3 is TGTGCCAGTCCTCGGACAGGGCCGAGTGGCTACACCTTC. This translates into CASPRTGPSGYTF.

This clonotype was seen repeatedly, ten times or more. The J gene is TRBJ2-2, the V gene TRBV19, with D perhaps TRBD1 (6 bases). Deletions cut 7 bases from V and 0 bases from J, with 9 bases between. The CDR3 totals 14 residues. Germline CDR1 is LNHDA and CDR2 is SQIVND (reference sequence). In DNA form, the CDR3 reads TGTGCCAGTAAGGGACAATCGAACACCGGGGAGCTGTTTTTT. Protein sequence: CASKGQSNTGELFF.

This clonotype was seen repeatedly, ten times or more. The chain couples TRBV7-9 to TRBJ1-1; possible D gene TRBD1, 5 bases. Germline loops: CDR1 SEHNR, CDR2 FQNEAQ (reference sequence). The V gene lost 0 bases and the J gene lost 4 bases, with 9 bases spanning the gap. The CDR3 contains 14 residues. CDR3 sequence (DNA): TGTGCCAGCAGCTTAGCCGACAGACCCACTGAAGCTTTCTTT. The encoded protein is CASSLADRPTEAFF.

This clonotype has a handful of counts. The chain carries TRBV18 and TRBJ2-1; 7 nucleotides match TRBD1. The V gene end was trimmed by 4 bases and the J gene end by 9 bases; junction bases not matched to a gene: 12. CDR1 is KGHSH and CDR2 is LQKENI in the germline V gene. The CDR3 is 15 amino acids. The CDR3 DNA sequence: TGTGCCAGCTCACTACCGATGCAGGGGGAAGGTGAGCAGTTCTTC. Its translation: CASSLPMQGEGEQFF.

This clonotype was picked up many times. This chain links TRBV6-5 with TRBJ2-3; D unresolved. The ends were cut back, 8 bases at V and 4 bases at J, with 10 bases in the middle. The CDR3 runs 12 residues. The germline V gene has CDR1 MNHEY and CDR2 SVGAGI. The CDR3: CASGDPPDTQYF. The CDR3 nucleotides are TGTGCCAGCGGGGATCCCCCAGATACGCAGTATTTT.

The chain combines TRBV10-1 with TRBJ2-1, with a weak D call TRBD2 (5 bases). This CDR3 has 13 amino acids. CDR1 is WNHNN and CDR2 is SYGVQD in the germline V gene (reference sequence). With 9 bases removed from V and 6 bases from J, the gap between germline ends came to 15 bases. CDR3: CARGGGWANEQFF. CDR3 coding DNA: TGCGCCAGGGGTGGAGGATGGGCCAATGAGCAGTTCTTC.

The sample holds many counts of this clonotype. The rearrangement uses TRBV3-1 and TRBJ1-2, with D possibly matching TRBD1 (6 bases). Between the trimmed V and J ends, which lost 2 bases and 8 bases, there was a span of 15 bases. Germline V gene data show CDR1 as LGHDT and CDR2 as YNNKEL (reference sequence). The CDR3 is made up of 14 amino acids. In DNA form, the CDR3 reads TGTGCCAGCAGCCAAAATCCAGGGACATACGGCTACACCTTC. It encodes CASSQNPGTYGYTF.

This clonotype appeared many times. The V gene is TRBV19, the J gene TRBJ2-6; 7 bases agree with TRBD1. CDR1 LNHDA and CDR2 SQIVND come from the germline V gene (reference sequence). V dropped 5 bases and J dropped 0; count of bases not matched to a gene: 10. CDR3 length: 18 amino acids. The CDR3 region is CASSEDRPLSSGANVLTF. The DNA for the CDR3 is TGTGCCAGTAGTGAGGACAGGCCATTGAGCTCTGGGGCCAACGTCCTGACTTTC.

This clonotype has at least ten counts. The gene calls are TRBV20-1 and TRBJ1-6; the D is unclear. CDR1 is DFQATT and CDR2 is SNEGSKA in the germline V gene (reference sequence). This CDR3 has 15 residues. Deletions cut 4 bases from V and 0 bases from J, with 10 bases between. The CDR3 region has the DNA TGCAGTGCTATCGAAGGGAGCTCCTATAATTCACCCCTCCACTTT. This translates into CSAIEGSSYNSPLHF.

The chain couples TRBV25-1 to TRBJ2-3, with 9 nucleotides matching TRBD2. CDR1 is MGHDK and CDR2 is SYGVNS in the germline V gene. J gave up 2 bases and V 5 bases, and 8 bases lay outside the gene matches. The CDR3 covers 16 residues. CDR3 in DNA: TGTGCCAGCAGTCATGGACTAGCGAGATCCACAGATACGCAGTATTTT. Translated, it gives CASSHGLARSTDTQYF.

The chain employs TRBV12-3 or TRBV12-4 and TRBJ2-1; 11 positions match TRBD2. The CDR3 runs to 15 residues. V gave up 3 bases and J gave up 9 bases; unmatched junction bases: 7. The CDR3 here is CASSLNSGTSGEQFF. For the CDR3, the DNA is TGTGCCAGCAGTTTGAATAGCGGGACTAGCGGTGAGCAGTTCTTC.

The chain is built from TRBV10-3 and TRBJ1-2; D may be TRBD1 (6 bases). Germline CDR1 is ENHRY and CDR2 is SYGVKD. This CDR3 is 13 amino acids long. The V gene lost 3 bases and the J gene lost 2 bases, with 7 bases spanning the gap. CDR3 in amino acids: CAISETGNYGYTF. The CDR3 DNA follows: TGTGCCATCAGTGAAACAGGGAACTATGGCTACACCTTC.

This clonotype was recorded many times. J is TRBJ1-1 and V is TRBV4-1; 7 positions agree with TRBD1. V shed 3 bases, J shed 3 bases, and the junction held 10 bases outside the gene matches. CDR1 and CDR2 from the germline V gene are MGHRA and YSYEKL. The CDR3 covers 16 residues. The DNA of the CDR3 is TGCGCCAGCAGCCACGAACTGGGACAGACCCACACTGAAGCTTTCTTT. Its protein product is CASSHELGQTHTEAFF.

This clonotype has a count of ten or more. V and J are TRBV7-9 and TRBJ1-1, with 8 positions matching TRBD1. The germline V gene encodes CDR1 SEHNR and CDR2 FQNEAQ (reference sequence). The CDR3 contains 17 residues. The junction had 10 bases not matched to a gene; V was cut back by 1 base and J by 3 bases. This chain's CDR3 is CASSLGRQGRRDTEAFF. Here the CDR3 DNA reads TGTGCCAGCAGCTTAGGTCGACAGGGGAGAAGAGACACTGAAGCTTTCTTT.

There are many counts of this clonotype. J is TRBJ1-2 and V is TRBV2, with D unclear. Germline V gives CDR1 SNHLY, CDR2 FYNNEI. The CDR3 loop spans 16 amino acids. Trimming left V 6 bases short and J 0 bases short, with 17 bases between. CDR3 in amino acids: CASREWTGLANYGYTF. The DNA of the CDR3 is TGTGCCAGCAGGGAATGGACCGGATTAGCTAACTATGGCTACACCTTC.

There are many counts of this clonotype. The chain recombines TRBV12-3 or TRBV12-4 with TRBJ1-5, with D tentatively TRBD1 (6 bases). The V and J ends lost 6 bases and 5 bases respectively, with 11 bases between them. The CDR3 is 13 amino acids. CDR3 in DNA: TGTGCCAGCAGACTCGACAGGTATCAGCCCCAGCATTTT. It translates to CASRLDRYQPQHF.